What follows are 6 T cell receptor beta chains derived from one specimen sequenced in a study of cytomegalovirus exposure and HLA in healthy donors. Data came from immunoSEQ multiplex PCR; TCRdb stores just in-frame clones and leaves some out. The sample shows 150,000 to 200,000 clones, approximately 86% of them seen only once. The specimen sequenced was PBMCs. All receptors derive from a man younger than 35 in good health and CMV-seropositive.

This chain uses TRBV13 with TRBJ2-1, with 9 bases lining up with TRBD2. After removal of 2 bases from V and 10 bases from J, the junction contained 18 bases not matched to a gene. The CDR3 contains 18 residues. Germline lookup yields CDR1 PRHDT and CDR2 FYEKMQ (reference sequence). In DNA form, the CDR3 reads TGTGCCAGCAGCTTAATGTACTGGAGGCGGGAGGGTCATGGGGAGCAGTTCTTC. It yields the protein CASSLMYWRREGHGEQFF.

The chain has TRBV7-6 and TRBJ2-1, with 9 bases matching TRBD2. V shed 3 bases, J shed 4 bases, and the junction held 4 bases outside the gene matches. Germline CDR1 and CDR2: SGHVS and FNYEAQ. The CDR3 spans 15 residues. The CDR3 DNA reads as TGTGCCAGCAGCTTTAGCGGGAGAAGTTACAATGAGCAGTTCTTC. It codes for CASSFSGRSYNEQFF.

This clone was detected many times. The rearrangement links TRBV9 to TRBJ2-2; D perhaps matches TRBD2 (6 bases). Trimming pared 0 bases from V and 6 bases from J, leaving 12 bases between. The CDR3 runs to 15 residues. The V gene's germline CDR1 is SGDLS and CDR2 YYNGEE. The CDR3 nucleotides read TGTGCCAGCAGCGTAGAGACTAGTATGTCCGGGGAGCTGTTTTTT. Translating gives CASSVETSMSGELFF.

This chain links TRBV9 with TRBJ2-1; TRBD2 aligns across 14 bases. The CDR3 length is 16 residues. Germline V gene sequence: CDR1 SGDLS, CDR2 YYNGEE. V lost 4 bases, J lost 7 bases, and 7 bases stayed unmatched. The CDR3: CASSKSGTSGGNEQFF. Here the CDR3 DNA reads TGTGCCAGCAGCAAATCCGGGACTAGCGGGGGTAATGAGCAGTTCTTC. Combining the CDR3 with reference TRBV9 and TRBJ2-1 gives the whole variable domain DSGVTQTPKHLITATGQRVTLRCSPRSGDLSVYWYQQSLDQGLQFLIQYYNGEERAKGNILERFSAQQFPDLHSELNLSSLELGDSALYFCASSKSGTSGGNEQFFGPGTRLTVL.

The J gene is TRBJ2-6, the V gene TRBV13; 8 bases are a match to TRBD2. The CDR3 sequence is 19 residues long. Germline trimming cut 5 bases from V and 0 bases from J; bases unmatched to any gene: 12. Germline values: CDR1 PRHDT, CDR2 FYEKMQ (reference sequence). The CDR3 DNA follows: TGTGCCAGCAGCACCCCCGTAGCGGGGTCCTTCTCTGGGGCCAACGTCCTGACTTTC. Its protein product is CASSTPVAGSFSGANVLTF.

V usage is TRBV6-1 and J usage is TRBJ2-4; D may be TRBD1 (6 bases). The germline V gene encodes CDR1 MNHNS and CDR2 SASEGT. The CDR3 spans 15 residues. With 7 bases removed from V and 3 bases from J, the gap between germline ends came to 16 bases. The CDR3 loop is CASTPDRFGKNIQYF. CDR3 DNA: TGTGCCAGCACCCCAGACAGGTTTGGCAAAAACATTCAGTACTTC.